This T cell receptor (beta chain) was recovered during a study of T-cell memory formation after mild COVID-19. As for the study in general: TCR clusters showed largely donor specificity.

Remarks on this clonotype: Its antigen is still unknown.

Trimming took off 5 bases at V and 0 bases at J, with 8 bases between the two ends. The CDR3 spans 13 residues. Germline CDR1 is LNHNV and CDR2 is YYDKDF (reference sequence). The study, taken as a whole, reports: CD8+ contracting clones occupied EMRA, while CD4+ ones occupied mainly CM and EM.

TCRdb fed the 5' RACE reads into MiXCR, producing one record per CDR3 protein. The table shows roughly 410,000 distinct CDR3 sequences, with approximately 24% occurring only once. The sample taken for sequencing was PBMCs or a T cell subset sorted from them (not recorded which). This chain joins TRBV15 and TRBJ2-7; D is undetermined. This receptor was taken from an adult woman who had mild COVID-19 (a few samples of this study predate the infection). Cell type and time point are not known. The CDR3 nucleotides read TGTGCCACCAGCGGCATCTCCTCCTACGAGCAGTACTTC. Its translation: CATSGISSYEQYF.